Listed below are T cell receptor beta chains from one sample, sequenced in a study of CD8+CD57+ T cells in acquired aplastic anemia. TCRdb re-derived calls from the reads in MiXCR, one entry per CDR3 protein. The table shows 180,000 or so distinct CDR3 sequences, with less than 55% occurring only once. Source material: sorted CD4+, CD8+, or CD8+CD57+ T cells (not recorded which) from PBMCs. Receptors originate from a human donor in good health. CDR3s include the opening cysteine and the closing phenylalanine or tryptophan. A D gene is named only where the DNA matches it firmly. The listing skips clone size in some rows; elsewhere it reads once, few, many or a size class.

j_call,cdr3_length,v_call,d_call,clone_size,cdr3_aa,cdr3_nt
TRBJ2-7,13,TRBV15,NA,NA,CATSRDTVYEQYF,TGTGCCACCAGCAGAGATACGGTCTACGAGCAGTACTTC
TRBJ2-3,15,TRBV24-1,NA,many,CATSEWALGADTQYF,TGTGCCACCAGTGAATGGGCACTGGGGGCAGATACGCAGTATTTT
TRBJ2-7,13,TRBV2,TRBD2,many,CASSVTSAYEQYF,TGTGCCAGCAGCGTCACTAGCGCCTACGAGCAGTACTTC
TRBJ2-7,12,TRBV2,NA,many,CASSIRQAEQYF,TGTGCCAGCAGTATACGACAAGCCGAGCAGTACTTC
TRBJ2-3,13,TRBV19,NA,NA,CASRPEGTDTQYF,TGTGCCAGTAGGCCGGAAGGGACAGATACGCAGTATTTT
TRBJ2-7,15,TRBV24-1,NA,few,CATSDLKGNSYEQYF,TGTGCCACCAGTGATTTAAAGGGTAACTCCTACGAGCAGTACTTC
TRBJ2-1,16,TRBV5-4,NA,many,CASSLSAGASYNEQFF,TGTGCCAGCAGCTTGTCAGCAGGGGCCTCCTACAATGAGCAGTTCTTC
TRBJ2-1,15,TRBV11-2,NA,NA,CASSFVANSYNEQFF,TGTGCCAGCAGCTTTGTTGCCAACTCCTACAATGAGCAGTTCTTC
TRBJ2-7,15,TRBV28,TRBD2,many,CASSLSTSGTYEQYF,TGTGCCAGCAGTTTATCGACTAGCGGGACATACGAGCAGTACTTC
TRBJ2-1,14,TRBV25-1,TRBD2,NA,CASSESGIYNEQFF,TGTGCCAGCAGTGAGAGCGGGATCTACAATGAGCAGTTCTTC
TRBJ1-1,16,TRBV28,NA,few,CASSLARDGLNTEAFF,TGTGCCAGCAGTTTGGCGAGGGACGGACTGAACACTGAAGCTTTCTTT
TRBJ2-1,13,TRBV29-1,TRBD1,NA,CSVRTGAGNEQFF,TGCAGCGTCAGGACAGGGGCTGGGAATGAGCAGTTCTTC
TRBJ1-4,15,TRBV6-5,NA,NA,CASSYLMATNEKLFF,TGTGCCAGCAGTTACCTCATGGCAACTAATGAAAAACTGTTTTTT
TRBJ2-1,14,TRBV10-1,NA,NA,CASSETITMDEQFF,TGCGCCAGCAGTGAGACCATTACAATGGATGAGCAGTTCTTC
TRBJ2-5,12,TRBV24-1,NA,few,CATSDLGETQYF,TGTGCCACCAGTGATTTAGGGGAGACCCAGTACTTC
TRBJ1-6,12,TRBV7-9,NA,NA,CASKPPDSPLHF,TGTGCCAGCAAACCCCCCGATTCACCCCTCCACTTT